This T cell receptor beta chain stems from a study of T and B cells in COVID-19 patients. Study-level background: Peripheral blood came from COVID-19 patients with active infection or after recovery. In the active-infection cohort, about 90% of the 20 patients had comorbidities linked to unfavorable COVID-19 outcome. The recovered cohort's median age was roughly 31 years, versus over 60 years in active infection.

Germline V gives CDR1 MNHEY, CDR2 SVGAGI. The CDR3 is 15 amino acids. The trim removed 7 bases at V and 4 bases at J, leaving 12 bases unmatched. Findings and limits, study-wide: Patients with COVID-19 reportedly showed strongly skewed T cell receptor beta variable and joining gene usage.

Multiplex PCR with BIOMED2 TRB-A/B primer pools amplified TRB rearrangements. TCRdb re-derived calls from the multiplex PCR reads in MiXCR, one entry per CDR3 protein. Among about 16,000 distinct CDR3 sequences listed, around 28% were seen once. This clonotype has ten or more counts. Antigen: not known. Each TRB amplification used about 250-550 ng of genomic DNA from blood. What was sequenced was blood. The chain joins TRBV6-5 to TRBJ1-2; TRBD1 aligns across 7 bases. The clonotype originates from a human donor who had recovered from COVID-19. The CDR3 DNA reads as TGTGCCAGCACTGATCGGACAGGCACTATCTATGGCTACACCTTC. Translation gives CASTDRTGTIYGYTF.